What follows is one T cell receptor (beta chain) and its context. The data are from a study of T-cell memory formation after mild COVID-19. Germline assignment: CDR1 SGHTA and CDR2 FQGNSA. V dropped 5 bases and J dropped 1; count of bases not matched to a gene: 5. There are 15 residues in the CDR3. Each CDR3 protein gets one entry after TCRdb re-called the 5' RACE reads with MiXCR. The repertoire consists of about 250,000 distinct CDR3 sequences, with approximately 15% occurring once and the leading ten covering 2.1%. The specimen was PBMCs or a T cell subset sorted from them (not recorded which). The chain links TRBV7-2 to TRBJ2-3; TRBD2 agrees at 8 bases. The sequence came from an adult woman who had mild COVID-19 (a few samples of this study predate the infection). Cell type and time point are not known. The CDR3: CASSVGLARTDTQYF. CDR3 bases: TGTGCCAGCAGCGTTGGACTAGCCCGCACAGATACGCAGTATTTT.